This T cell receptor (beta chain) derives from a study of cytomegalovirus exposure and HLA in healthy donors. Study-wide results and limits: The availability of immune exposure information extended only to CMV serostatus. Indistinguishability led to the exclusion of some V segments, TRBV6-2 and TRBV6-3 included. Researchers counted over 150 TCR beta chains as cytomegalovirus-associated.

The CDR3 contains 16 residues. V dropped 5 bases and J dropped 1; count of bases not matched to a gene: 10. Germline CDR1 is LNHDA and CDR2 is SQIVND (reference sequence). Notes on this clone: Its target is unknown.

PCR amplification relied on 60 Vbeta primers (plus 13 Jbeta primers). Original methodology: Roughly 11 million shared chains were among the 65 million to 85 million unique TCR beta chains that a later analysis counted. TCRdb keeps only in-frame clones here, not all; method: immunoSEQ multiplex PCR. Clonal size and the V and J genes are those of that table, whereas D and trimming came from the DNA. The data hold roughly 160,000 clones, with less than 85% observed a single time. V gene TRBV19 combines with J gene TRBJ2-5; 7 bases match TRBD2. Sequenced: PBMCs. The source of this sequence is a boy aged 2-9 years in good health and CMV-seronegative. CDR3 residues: CASSHLGGGLQETQYF. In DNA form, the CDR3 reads TGTGCCAGTAGTCACCTAGGCGGGGGACTCCAAGAGACCCAGTACTTC.